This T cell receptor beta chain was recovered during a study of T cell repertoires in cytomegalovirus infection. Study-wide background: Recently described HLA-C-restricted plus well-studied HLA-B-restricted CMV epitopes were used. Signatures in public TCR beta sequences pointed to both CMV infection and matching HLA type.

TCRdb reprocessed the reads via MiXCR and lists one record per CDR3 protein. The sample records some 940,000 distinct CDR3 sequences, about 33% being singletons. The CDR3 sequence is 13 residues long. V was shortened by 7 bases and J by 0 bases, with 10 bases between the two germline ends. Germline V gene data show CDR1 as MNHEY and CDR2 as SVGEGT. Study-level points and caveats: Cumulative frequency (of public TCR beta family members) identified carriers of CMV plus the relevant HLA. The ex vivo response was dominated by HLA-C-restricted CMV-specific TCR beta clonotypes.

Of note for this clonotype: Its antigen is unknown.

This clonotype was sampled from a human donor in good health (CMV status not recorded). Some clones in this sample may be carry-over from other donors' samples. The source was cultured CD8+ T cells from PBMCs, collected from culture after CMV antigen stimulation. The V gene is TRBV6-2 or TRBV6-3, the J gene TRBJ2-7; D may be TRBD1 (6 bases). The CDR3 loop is CASTGQYSYEQYF. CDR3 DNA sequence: TGTGCCAGCACGGGACAATACTCCTACGAGCAGTACTTC.